Only a few counts were recorded for the clone carrying this T cell receptor beta chain. Its antigen remains unidentified. This sample is part of a study of T-cell memory formation after mild COVID-19. Whole-study findings and limits: CM and EM subsets held most contracting CD4+ clones; EMRA held CD8+ ones.

TCRdb itself ran the 5' RACE reads through MiXCR, one entry per CDR3 protein. The sample contains fewer than 650,000 distinct CDR3 sequences, about 18% of which appear only once. Germline CDR1 is SGHTA and CDR2 is FQGTGA. There are 15 residues in the CDR3. Trimming cost V 1 base and J 10 bases, with 17 bases left between them. The receptor comes from an adult woman who had mild COVID-19 (a few samples of this study predate the infection). Cell type and time point are not known. V gene TRBV7-3 combines with J gene TRBJ2-1; D may be TRBD2 (5 bases). What was sequenced was PBMCs or a T cell subset sorted from them (not recorded which). DNA for the CDR3: TGTGCCAGCAGCTTAAGATCAGTAGGCACGGGAGAGCAGTTCTTC. Translating it yields CASSLRSVGTGEQFF. Looking up the rest from reference TRBV7-3 and TRBJ2-1 gives the full variable domain: GAGVSQTPSNKVTEKGKYVELRCDPISGHTALYWYRQSLGQGPEFLIYFQGTGAADDSGLPNDRFFAVRPEGSVSTLKIQRTERGDSAVYLCASSLRSVGTGEQFFGPGTRLTVL.